The 19 T cell receptor beta chains below come from one sample, sequenced in a study of regulatory T cells in long-lasting Graves disease. The time point: newly diagnosed GD, antithyroid drugs for less than 3 months. PBMC RNA served as the TCR library source. To make TCR beta libraries, researchers used iRepertoire HTBI primers and Arm-PCR of CDR3 regions. TCRdb reanalysed the multiplex PCR reads using MiXCR and keeps one entry per CDR3 protein. This table holds over 450,000 distinct CDR3 sequences, 12% found once. The same sample was also used in a study of T cells in Graves' hyperthyroidism and ophthalmopathy.

Sequenced material: peripheral blood mononuclear cells (PBMCs), taken at new diagnosis, from a patient treated with antithyroid drugs. The source of these receptors is a woman in her 30s with Graves disease.

This clonotype was seen a handful of times. The CDR3 is CATSKGTDPSYNEQFF. The CDR3 DNA sequence: TGTGCCACCAGCAAAGGGACAGACCCTTCCTACAATGAGCAGTTCTTC. The gene calls are TRBV15 and TRBJ2-1; the match to TRBD1 covers 7 bases. Germline lookup yields CDR1 LNHNV and CDR2 YYDKDF (reference sequence). The CDR3 spans 16 residues. V shed 4 bases and J 1 base; nucleotides not matched to a gene: 7. The full variable domain, completed using reference TRBV15 and TRBJ2-1, is DAMVIQNPRYQVTQFGKPVTLSCSQTLNHNVMYWYQQKSSQAPKLLFHYYDKDFNNEADTPDNFQSRRPNTSFCFLDIRSPGLGDTAMYLCATSKGTDPSYNEQFFGPGTRLTVL.

Comment on this clonotype: A read error may produce the germline difference seen at one junction end. The chain uses TRBV20-1 and TRBJ2-1; TRBD2 matches at 11 bases. The CDR3 runs to 14 residues. Germline lookup yields CDR1 DFQATT and CDR2 SNEGSKA (reference sequence). CDR3 sequence: CGAAGTSGNNEQFF. The CDR3 nucleotides read TGCGGTGCTGCCGGGACTAGCGGAAACAATGAGCAGTTCTTC.

This clonotype was observed at least ten times. The gene calls are TRBV27 and TRBJ1-5; weak D call: TRBD1 (6 bases). V was pared by 3 bases and J by 5 bases, with 14 bases between. CDR3 size: 15 residues. CDR1 and CDR2 from the germline V gene are MNHEY and SMNVEV (reference sequence). CDR3 nucleotides: TGTGCCAGCAGTTTTTACCAGGGGCACGATCAGCCCCAGCATTTT. Encoded protein: CASSFYQGHDQPQHF.

This clonotype showed up just a few times. The chain combines TRBV7-8 with TRBJ2-1; D tentatively reads TRBD1 or TRBD2 (5 bases each). The end of the DNA aligns better with TRBJ2-5, so the J call may be wrong. The CDR3 length is 15 residues. The germline V gene encodes CDR1 SGHVS and CDR2 FQNEAQ. In DNA, the CDR3 is TGTGCCAGCAGCTTAGGCCCGAGGGGCCGGGAGACCCAGTACTTC. Its protein is CASSLGPRGRETQYF.

The chain is built from TRBV18 and TRBJ2-5; D is ambiguous. Trimming stripped 2 bases from V and 4 bases from J, with 14 bases between. Germline CDR1 is KGHSH and CDR2 is LQKENI. The CDR3 spans 15 residues. CDR3 residues: CASSPLRVQGETQYF. The CDR3 DNA follows: TGTGCCAGCTCACCATTAAGGGTTCAAGGAGAGACCCAGTACTTC.

This clonotype appeared many times. J is TRBJ2-1 and V is TRBV27; D possibly corresponds to TRBD1 (6 bases). V lost 1 base to trimming and J lost 2 bases, with 21 bases between them. Per the germline V gene, CDR1 is MNHEY and CDR2 is SMNVEV (reference sequence). The CDR3 totals 19 residues. CDR3 sequence (DNA): TGTGCCAGCAGTTTATTCTACCCCACAGGGTATCTTACCTACAATGAGCAGTTCTTC. Its translation: CASSLFYPTGYLTYNEQFF.

This clonotype came up a few times. The rearrangement joins TRBV30 to TRBJ1-2, with D hard to call. This CDR3 contains 11 residues. V was cut by 5 bases and J by 6 bases, with 10 bases left in between. Germline V gene sequence: CDR1 GTSNPN, CDR2 SVGIG (reference sequence). CDR3 residues: CAWGEAHGYTF. The CDR3 DNA sequence: TGTGCCTGGGGCGAGGCCCATGGCTACACCTTC.

This clonotype showed up many times. CDR3 in DNA: TGTGCCAGCCCGGGTCCAGCCGGTGGTGAGCAGTTCTTC. Encoded protein: CASPGPAGGEQFF. V is TRBV2 and J is TRBJ2-1, with D hard to call. The germline CDR1 and CDR2 sequences are SNHLY and FYNNEI. This CDR3 is built from 13 residues. Between the trimmed V and J ends, which lost 8 bases and 9 bases, there was a span of 17 bases.

This clonotype was detected only a few times. A junction boundary mismatches the germline segment, possibly from a read error. The V gene is TRBV20-1, the J gene TRBJ2-1; 8 bases agree with TRBD1. Germline-derived CDR1 and CDR2 are DFQATT and SNEGSKA (reference sequence). The CDR3 sequence is 13 residues long. Written as DNA, the CDR3 is TGCAGTGCTGTGACAGGGGTACGGGGTGAGCAGCTCTTC. Encoded protein: CSAVTGVRGEQLF.

This clonotype was detected many times. This chain joins TRBV7-2 and TRBJ1-1, with D tentatively TRBD1 (5 bases). Germline lookup yields CDR1 SGHTA and CDR2 FQGNSA. The CDR3 is 16 residues long. V lost 0 bases and J 5 bases, leaving 16 bases between the germline ends. The CDR3 loop is CASSLALGTGETEAFF. The CDR3 nucleotides are TGTGCCAGCAGCTTAGCGCTGGGTACAGGAGAGACTGAAGCTTTCTTT.

This sequence joins TRBV5-8 and TRBJ2-2, with 12 bases lining up with TRBD2. V shed 4 bases, J shed 4 bases, and the junction held 11 bases outside the gene matches. This CDR3 comprises 18 residues. Germline lookup yields CDR1 SGHTS and CDR2 YDEGEE. The CDR3 here is CASSRGASGRAGTGELFF. The CDR3 coding sequence is TGTGCCAGCAGCCGAGGGGCTAGCGGGAGGGCGGGCACCGGGGAGCTGTTTTTT.

This clonotype was recorded at least ten times. The chain recombines TRBV10-3 with TRBJ2-7; 9 bases line up with TRBD2. Germline assignment: CDR1 ENHRY and CDR2 SYGVKD. The ends lost 8 bases at V and 7 bases at J; junction bases unmatched: 9. CDR3 size: 13 residues. DNA for the CDR3: TGTGCCATCCGGGCGGGAGGGCCGGGAGAGCAGTACTTC. Residues: CAIRAGGPGEQYF.

This clonotype was detected many times. The V gene is TRBV12-3 or TRBV12-4, the J gene TRBJ2-1; D uncertain. V was trimmed by 4 bases and J by 0 bases, leaving 19 bases between them. The CDR3 spans 18 residues. The CDR3 protein is CASSYPGPAASSYNEQFF. CDR3 nucleotides: TGTGCCAGCAGTTACCCGGGCCCGGCAGCCAGCTCCTACAATGAGCAGTTCTTC.

Ten or more counts support this clonotype. This chain joins TRBV3-1 and TRBJ1-3; D is undetermined. The CDR3 covers 15 residues. The V end was cut by 4 bases, the J end by 0 bases, with 10 bases between. Germline V gives CDR1 LGHDT, CDR2 YNNKEL (reference sequence). CDR3 DNA: TGTGCCAGCAGCCCGTCACTGGCCTCTGGAAACACCATATATTTT. It yields the protein CASSPSLASGNTIYF.

This clonotype appeared many times. The rearrangement joins TRBV7-9 to TRBJ2-3, with TRBD2 as a possible D gene (5 bases). The V and J ends lost 0 bases and 4 bases respectively, with 5 bases between them. CDR1 is SEHNR, CDR2 FQNEAQ, per germline (reference sequence). The length of the CDR3 is 13 residues. In DNA, the CDR3 is TGTGCCAGCAGCTTAGCGAGGGCAGATACGCAGTATTTT. This encodes CASSLARADTQYF.

This clonotype was picked up many times. The V and J genes are TRBV12-3 or TRBV12-4 and TRBJ2-1; 15 nucleotides agree with TRBD2. The CDR3 consists of 15 residues. V was clipped by 6 bases and J by 7 bases; unmatched bases: 4. In DNA, the CDR3 is TGTGCCAGCAGCTCCGGGACTAGCGGGAGGAATGAGCAGTTCTTC. It is translated as CASSSGTSGRNEQFF.

This clonotype was recorded many times. CDR3 nucleotide sequence: TGTGCCAGCAGCTCCAAGCGACCAGGGGCCATTCTGTGGTACGAGCAGTACTTC. Translation: CASSSKRPGAILWYEQYF. This rearrangement joins TRBV7-9 to TRBJ2-7, with D possibly being TRBD1 (6 bases). With 4 bases removed from V and 4 bases from J, the gap between germline ends came to 26 bases. Germline CDR1 SEHNR, CDR2 FQNEAQ (reference sequence). This CDR3 region has 18 residues.

This clonotype was recorded many times. V gene TRBV28 combines with J gene TRBJ2-7; 7 positions agree with TRBD2. The CDR3 is made up of 12 amino acids. Germline CDR1 reads MDHEN; CDR2 reads SYDVKM. V lost 5 bases, J lost 6 bases, and 4 bases stayed unmatched. CDR3 sequence: CASSGRVGEQYF. CDR3 coding DNA: TGTGCCAGCAGTGGGAGGGTTGGCGAGCAGTACTTC.

This clonotype was detected many times. The chain joins TRBV9 to TRBJ1-4, with 7 bases fitting TRBD1. The CDR3 extends over 15 amino acids. V gave up 0 bases and J gave up 3 bases; unmatched junction bases: 2. Germline CDR1 reads SGDLS; CDR2 reads YYNGEE. CDR3 sequence reads: CASSVGGGANEKLFF. DNA for the CDR3: TGTGCCAGCAGCGTAGGAGGGGGCGCTAATGAAAAACTGTTTTTT.